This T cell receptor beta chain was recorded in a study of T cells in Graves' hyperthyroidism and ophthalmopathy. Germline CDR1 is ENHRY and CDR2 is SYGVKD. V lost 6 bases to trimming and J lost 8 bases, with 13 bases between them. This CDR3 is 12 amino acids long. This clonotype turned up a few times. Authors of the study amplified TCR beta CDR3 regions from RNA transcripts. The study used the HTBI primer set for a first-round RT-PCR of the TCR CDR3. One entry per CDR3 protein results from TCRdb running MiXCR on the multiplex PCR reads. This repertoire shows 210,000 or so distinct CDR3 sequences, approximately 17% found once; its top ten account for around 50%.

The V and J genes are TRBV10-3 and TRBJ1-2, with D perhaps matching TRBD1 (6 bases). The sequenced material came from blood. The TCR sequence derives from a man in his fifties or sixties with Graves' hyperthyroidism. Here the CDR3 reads CAISRTGSGYTF. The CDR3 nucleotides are TGTGCCATCAGCCGCACAGGGAGCGGCTACACCTTC.